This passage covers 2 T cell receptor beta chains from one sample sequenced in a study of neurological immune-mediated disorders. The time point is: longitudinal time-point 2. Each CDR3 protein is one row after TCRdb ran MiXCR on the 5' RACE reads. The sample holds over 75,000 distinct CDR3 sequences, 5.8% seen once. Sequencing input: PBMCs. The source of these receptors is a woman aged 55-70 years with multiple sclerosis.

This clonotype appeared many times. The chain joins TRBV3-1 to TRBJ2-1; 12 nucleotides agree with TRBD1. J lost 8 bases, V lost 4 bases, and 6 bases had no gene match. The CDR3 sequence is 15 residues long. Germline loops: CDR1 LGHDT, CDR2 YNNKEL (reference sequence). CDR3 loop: CASSRGDRGRDEQFF. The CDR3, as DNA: TGTGCCAGCAGCCGAGGGGACAGGGGGCGCGATGAGCAGTTCTTC.

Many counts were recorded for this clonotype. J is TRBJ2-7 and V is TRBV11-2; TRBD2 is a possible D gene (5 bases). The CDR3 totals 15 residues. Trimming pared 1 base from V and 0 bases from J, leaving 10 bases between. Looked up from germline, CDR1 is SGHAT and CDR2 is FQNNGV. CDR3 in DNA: TGTGCCAGCAGCTTAGCGGTTGGGAGCTCCTACGAGCAGTACTTC. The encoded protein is CASSLAVGSSYEQYF.